Presented here are 29 T cell receptor beta chains from one specimen sequenced in a study of shared clonotypes between healthy human individuals. Profiled with immunoSEQ multiplex PCR; TCRdb holds only in-frame clones, not every one. This sample yields some 2,000,000 clones, of which 90% to 97% are seen a single time; 0.1% to 0.15% belongs to the top ten. Material: naive CD4+ T cells sorted from blood. The subset: CD45RA+ positively selected. The receptors were sampled from a young man in good health.

The V call is TRBV5-1, the J call TRBJ1-5, with unresolved D. V lost 1 base and J lost 7, with 12 bases in between. Germline V gene sequence: CDR1 SGHRS, CDR2 YFSETQ. The length of the CDR3 is 14 residues. As DNA, the CDR3 is TGCGCCAGCAGCTTGTCAGCAGGAGAACAGCCCCAGCATTTT. Protein product: CASSLSAGEQPQHF.

V usage is TRBV5-8 and J usage is TRBJ1-1; D gene ambiguous. Between the trimmed V and J ends, which lost 1 base and 1 base, there was a span of 5 bases. Germline assignment: CDR1 SGHTS and CDR2 YDEGEE. The CDR3 spans 13 residues. The CDR3 sequence: CASSLTENTEAFF. For the CDR3, the DNA is TGTGCCAGCAGCTTGACAGAGAACACTGAAGCTTTCTTT.

For this clone: The sample carries other DNA sequences with the same CDR3. This rearrangement joins TRBV9 to TRBJ1-5; TRBD1 is a possible D gene (5 bases). With 0 bases removed from V and 4 bases from J, the gap between germline ends came to 8 bases. The germline V gene has CDR1 SGDLS and CDR2 YYNGEE. The CDR3 runs 14 residues. CDR3 coding DNA: TGTGCCAGCAGCGTAGGGGACGGAAATCAGCCCCAGCATTTT. Translating it yields CASSVGDGNQPQHF.

This clone occurred once. CDR3: CASSPAGPGELFF. The DNA for the CDR3 is TGTGCCAGCTCACCCGCAGGGCCCGGGGAGCTGTTTTTT. The V gene is TRBV18, the J gene TRBJ2-2, with D possibly TRBD1 on 5 matching bases. V lost 3 bases and J lost 6, with 8 bases in between. Germline V gene sequence: CDR1 KGHSH, CDR2 LQKENI. The CDR3 consists of 13 residues.

The chain recombines TRBV19 with TRBJ1-2, with D uncertain. This CDR3 spans 13 amino acids. With 10 bases removed from V and 1 base from J, the gap between germline ends came to 13 bases. CDR1 and CDR2 from the germline V gene are LNHDA and SQIVND (reference sequence). The chain's CDR3 is CATKREGNYGYTF. The CDR3 DNA reads as TGTGCCACGAAGCGGGAGGGTAACTATGGCTACACCTTC.

Comment on this clone: Other DNA sequences in the sample encode the same CDR3. The V gene is TRBV29-1, the J gene TRBJ2-5; D may be TRBD2 (5 bases). The length of the CDR3 is 11 residues. Trimming pared 7 bases from V and 4 bases from J, leaving 10 bases between. Looked up from germline, CDR1 is SQVTM and CDR2 is ANQGSEA. The CDR3 DNA is TGCAGCGCCTCAGGAGGAGAGACCCAGTACTTC. This sequence encodes CSASGGETQYF.

For the CDR3, the DNA is TGTGCCAGCAGCTCACCGGACAGGAGGCAAGAGACCCAGTACTTC. It translates to CASSSPDRRQETQYF. The chain employs TRBV5-4 and TRBJ2-5; TRBD1 matches 7 bases. V was pared by 3 bases and J by 2 bases, with 7 bases of the junction left unmatched. The length of the CDR3 is 15 residues. Germline values: CDR1 SGHNT, CDR2 YYREEE (reference sequence).

The CDR3 sequence is CASNYVGLAGSNEQFF. In DNA form, the CDR3 reads TGTGCCAGTAACTATGTGGGACTAGCGGGATCTAATGAGCAGTTCTTC. V and J are TRBV19 and TRBJ2-1; TRBD2 aligns across 13 bases. Germline CDR1 and CDR2: LNHDA and SQIVND (reference sequence). Trimming removed 7 bases from V and 7 bases from J; junction bases left unmatched: 10. The CDR3 sequence is 16 residues long.

Only one count was recorded for this clone. V gene TRBV6-1 combines with J gene TRBJ1-2; the D gene is possibly TRBD1 (6 bases). The CDR3 runs 15 residues. CDR1 is MNHNS, CDR2 SASEGT, per germline. The ends were cut back, 7 bases at V and 1 base at J, with 16 bases in the middle. The CDR3 here is CASNRDTTFNYGYTF. The DNA of the CDR3 is TGTGCCAGCAATCGGGACACCACCTTTAACTATGGCTACACCTTC.

The chain combines TRBV6-1 with TRBJ1-2; perhaps TRBD1 as D (6 bases). Trimming removed 3 bases from V and 4 bases from J, with 12 bases in between. This CDR3 region has 14 residues. Germline lookup yields CDR1 MNHNS and CDR2 SASEGT. The CDR3 here is CASSEMGQVYGYTF. The CDR3 DNA sequence: TGTGCCAGCAGTGAGATGGGACAAGTCTATGGCTACACCTTC.

V is TRBV5-1 and J is TRBJ2-1; the D is unclear. The V and J ends lost 3 bases and 9 bases respectively, with 10 bases between them. CDR1 SGHRS and CDR2 YFSETQ come from the germline V gene. The CDR3 runs 12 residues. CDR3 sequence: CASSSPTPEQFF. The CDR3 nucleotides are TGCGCCAGCAGCTCCCCGACACCTGAGCAGTTCTTC.

This chain uses TRBV5-1 with TRBJ1-2; TRBD1 agrees at 10 bases. Germline CDR1 reads SGHRS; CDR2 reads YFSETQ. Germline trimming cut 6 bases from V and 1 base from J; bases unmatched to any gene: 12. The length of the CDR3 is 17 residues. CDR3 amino acids: CASTPRGTGDINYGYTF. CDR3 bases: TGCGCCAGCACCCCCAGGGGGACAGGGGACATTAACTATGGCTACACCTTC.

V is TRBV2 and J is TRBJ2-5; D not certain. The CDR3 has 13 residues. CDR1 is SNHLY, CDR2 FYNNEI, per germline. V lost 3 bases and J lost 5, with 10 bases in between. DNA of the CDR3: TGTGCCAGCAGTGAGTGGGGTTCCGAGACCCAGTACTTC. Its translation: CASSEWGSETQYF.

The V call is TRBV30, the J call TRBJ2-1, with TRBD2 as a possible D gene (6 bases). CDR3 length: 16 amino acids. CDR1 and CDR2 (germline): GTSNPN, SVGIG (reference sequence). V was trimmed by 0 bases and J by 4 bases, leaving 16 bases between them. DNA for the CDR3: TGTGCCTGGAGTGTACAACGGGGGTCAACGTACAATGAGCAGTTCTTC. Translation: CAWSVQRGSTYNEQFF. Supplemented by reference TRBV30 and TRBJ2-1, the full variable domain reads SQTIHQWPATLVQPVGSPLSLECTVEGTSNPNLYWYRQAAGRGLQLLFYSVGIGQISSEVPQNLSASRPQDRQFILSSKKLLLSDSGFYLCAWSVQRGSTYNEQFFGPGTRLTVL.

As to this clone: Additional DNA sequences in this sample encode the identical CDR3. The V call is TRBV6-1, the J call TRBJ2-7, with 14 bases that match TRBD2. Trimming removed 7 bases from V and 3 bases from J; junction bases left unmatched: 2. This CDR3 is 14 amino acids long. Germline loops: CDR1 MNHNS, CDR2 SASEGT. The CDR3 DNA is TGTGCCAGCACCGGGACTAGCGGGGGCTACGAGCAGTACTTC. Translated: CASTGTSGGYEQYF.

This chain uses TRBV15 with TRBJ1-6; D might be TRBD1 (6 bases). Germline V gene sequence: CDR1 LNHNV, CDR2 YYDKDF (reference sequence). V was shortened by 1 base and J by 0 bases, with 10 bases between the two germline ends. The CDR3 loop spans 17 amino acids. The chain's CDR3 is CATSRVRTDSYNSPLHF. The CDR3 bases are TGTGCCACCAGCAGAGTTCGGACAGACTCCTATAATTCACCCCTCCACTTT.

The rearrangement links TRBV2 to TRBJ1-5; D remains ambiguous. Germline lookup yields CDR1 SNHLY and CDR2 FYNNEI. V was shortened by 0 bases and J by 4 bases, with 7 bases between the two germline ends. This CDR3 is 14 amino acids long. The CDR3 here is CASSEALLNQPQHF. The CDR3 nucleotides are TGTGCCAGCAGTGAAGCGCTACTAAATCAGCCCCAGCATTTT.

V gene TRBV6-1 combines with J gene TRBJ1-2; D possibly corresponds to TRBD1 (6 bases). CDR1 and CDR2 from the germline V gene are MNHNS and SASEGT. The CDR3 sequence is 15 residues long. V was shortened by 6 bases and J by 3 bases, with 17 bases between the two germline ends. CDR3 in DNA: TGTGCCAGCAGCTGGACAGATATAAAAGACTATGGCTACACCTTC. The encoded protein is CASSWTDIKDYGYTF.

Here the CDR3 DNA reads TGTGCCAGCAGAGGGACAGGGGGCCATTGGGAGCAGTACTTC. Its translation: CASRGTGGHWEQYF. This chain uses TRBV2 with TRBJ2-7, with 12 positions matching TRBD1. Germline lookup yields CDR1 SNHLY and CDR2 FYNNEI. J lost 7 bases, V lost 6 bases, and 7 bases had no gene match. The CDR3 totals 14 residues.

The genes are TRBV10-3 and TRBJ2-3, with TRBD2 matching 11 bases. In germline, CDR1 is ENHRY, CDR2 SYGVKD. V lost 6 bases, J lost 4 bases, and 9 bases stayed unmatched. This CDR3 region has 16 residues. CDR3 residues: CAIRGTSGGGSDTQYF. DNA for the CDR3: TGTGCCATCAGGGGTACTAGCGGGGGAGGGTCAGATACGCAGTATTTT.

The genes are TRBV7-2 and TRBJ2-3; TRBD1 matches 9 bases. J lost 1 base, V lost 4 bases, and 3 bases had no gene match. Germline CDR1 and CDR2: SGHTA and FQGNSA. The CDR3 extends over 15 amino acids. DNA of the CDR3: TGTGCCAGCAGCTGGAGGACAGGGGGCACAGATACGCAGTATTTT. It is translated as CASSWRTGGTDTQYF.

The chain has TRBV6-6 and TRBJ2-1; the D gene is possibly TRBD1 (6 bases). This CDR3 region has 16 residues. V lost 2 bases, J lost 4 bases, and 15 bases lay in between. The germline V gene has CDR1 MNHNY and CDR2 SVGAGI (reference sequence). DNA for the CDR3: TGTGCCAGCAGTTACCCCCCTAGGGGGAGATACAATGAGCAGTTCTTC. Protein sequence: CASSYPPRGRYNEQFF.

V gene TRBV30 combines with J gene TRBJ2-5; 7 nucleotides align to TRBD2. TRBJ2-7 explains the end of the DNA better; the J call may be wrong. There are 13 residues in the CDR3. CDR1 GTSNPN and CDR2 SVGIG come from the germline V gene (reference sequence). Here the CDR3 DNA reads TGTGCCTGGAGCGATGGACTAGTCCACGAGCAGTACTTC. It translates to CAWSDGLVHEQYF.

The chain joins TRBV5-1 to TRBJ1-1, with D perhaps TRBD1 (6 bases). Germline CDR1 is SGHRS and CDR2 is YFSETQ. The CDR3 is 13 amino acids. V was pared by 4 bases and J by 5 bases, with 12 bases between. The CDR3 DNA sequence: TGCGCCAGCAGCCCCCTAGGACAGACTGAAGCTTTCTTT. It encodes CASSPLGQTEAFF. Based on the CDR3 plus reference TRBV5-1 and TRBJ1-1, the full variable domain is KAGVTQTPRYLIKTRGQQVTLSCSPISGHRSVSWYQQTPGQGLQFLFEYFSETQRNKGNFPGRFSGRQFSNSRSEMNVSTLELGDSALYLCASSPLGQTEAFFGQGTRLTVV.

V gene TRBV5-1 combines with J gene TRBJ1-2; weak D call: TRBD1 (5 bases). The V gene lost 0 bases and the J gene lost 7 bases, with 10 bases spanning the gap. The CDR3 length is 13 residues. Germline CDR1 SGHRS, CDR2 YFSETQ. Here the CDR3 reads CASSLGGVAGYTF. CDR3 sequence (DNA): TGCGCCAGCAGCTTGGGAGGGGTTGCTGGCTACACCTTC.

This clone was seen a few times. The rearrangement joins TRBV5-1 to TRBJ1-5; 9 positions agree with TRBD1. Trimming at V came to 2 bases and at J to 6 bases, leaving 3 bases not matched to a gene. The length of the CDR3 is 14 residues. In germline, CDR1 is SGHRS, CDR2 YFSETQ. This chain's CDR3 is CASSLTGGGQPQHF. The CDR3 region has the DNA TGCGCCAGCAGCTTAACAGGGGGCGGTCAGCCCCAGCATTTT.

The chain joins TRBV15 to TRBJ2-7; no clear D gene. The V gene lost 6 bases and the J gene lost 2 bases, with 17 bases spanning the gap. The CDR3 consists of 15 residues. Germline CDR1 LNHNV, CDR2 YYDKDF (reference sequence). Here the CDR3 DNA reads TGTGCCACCAGTAAGGTCCCCGGTGGCGCCTACGAGCAGTACTTC. Protein sequence: CATSKVPGGAYEQYF.

The rearrangement links TRBV6-4 to TRBJ2-5; a weak D match, TRBD1 (6 bases). V dropped 6 bases and J dropped 4 bases, with 18 bases sitting between them. The CDR3 is 15 residues long. Germline V CDR1 and CDR2: MRHNA, SNTAGT. Here the CDR3 reads CASSARDTALETQYF. The CDR3 DNA sequence: TGTGCCAGCAGCGCCCGGGACACCGCCTTAGAGACCCAGTACTTC.

The CDR3 bases are TGTGCCAGCGGGGTAGATACGCAGTATTTT. Its translation: CASGVDTQYF. The chain has TRBV2 and TRBJ2-3; D gene uncertain. The CDR3 totals 10 residues. The V end lost 8 bases, the J end lost 5 bases, and 5 bases lay between the germline ends. Germline values: CDR1 SNHLY, CDR2 FYNNEI.